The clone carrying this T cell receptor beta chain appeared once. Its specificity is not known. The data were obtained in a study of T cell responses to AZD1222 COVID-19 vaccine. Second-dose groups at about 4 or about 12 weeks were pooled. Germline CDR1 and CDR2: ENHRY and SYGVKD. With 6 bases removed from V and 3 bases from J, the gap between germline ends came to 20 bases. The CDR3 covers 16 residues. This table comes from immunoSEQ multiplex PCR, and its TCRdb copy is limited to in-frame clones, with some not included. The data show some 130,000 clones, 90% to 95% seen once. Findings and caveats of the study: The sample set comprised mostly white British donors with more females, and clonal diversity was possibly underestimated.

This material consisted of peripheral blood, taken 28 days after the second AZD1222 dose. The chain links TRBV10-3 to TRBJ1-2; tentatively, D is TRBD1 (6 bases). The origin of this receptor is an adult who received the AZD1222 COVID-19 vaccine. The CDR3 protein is CAISTGIRLGDYGYTF. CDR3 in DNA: TGTGCCATCAGCACAGGGATTCGCCTCGGCGACTATGGCTACACCTTC.